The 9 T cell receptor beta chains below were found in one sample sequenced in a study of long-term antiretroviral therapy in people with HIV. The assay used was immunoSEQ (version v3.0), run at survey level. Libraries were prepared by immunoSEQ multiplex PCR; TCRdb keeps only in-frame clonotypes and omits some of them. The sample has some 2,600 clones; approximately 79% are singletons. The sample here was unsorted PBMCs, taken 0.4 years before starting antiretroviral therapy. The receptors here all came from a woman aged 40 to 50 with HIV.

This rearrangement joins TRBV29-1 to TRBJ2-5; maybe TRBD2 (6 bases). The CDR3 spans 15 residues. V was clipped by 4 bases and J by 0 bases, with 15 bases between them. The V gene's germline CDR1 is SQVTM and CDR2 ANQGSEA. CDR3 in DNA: TGCAGCGTTGTTTGGGCTTGGGGGGACCAAGAGACCCAGTACTTC. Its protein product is CSVVWAWGDQETQYF. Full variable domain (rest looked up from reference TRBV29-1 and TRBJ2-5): SAVISQKPSRDICQRGTSLTIQCQVDSQVTMMFWYRQQPGQSLTLIATANQGSEATYESGFVIDKFPISRPNLTFSTLTVSNMSPEDSSIYLCSVVWAWGDQETQYFGPGTRLLVL.

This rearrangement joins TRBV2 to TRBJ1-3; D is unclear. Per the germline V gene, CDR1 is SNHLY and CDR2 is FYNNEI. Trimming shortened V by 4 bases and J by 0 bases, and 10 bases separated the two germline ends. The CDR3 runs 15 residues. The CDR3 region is CASSGQSSSGNTIYF. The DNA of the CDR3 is TGTGCCAGCAGTGGCCAGAGCAGCTCTGGAAACACCATATATTTT.

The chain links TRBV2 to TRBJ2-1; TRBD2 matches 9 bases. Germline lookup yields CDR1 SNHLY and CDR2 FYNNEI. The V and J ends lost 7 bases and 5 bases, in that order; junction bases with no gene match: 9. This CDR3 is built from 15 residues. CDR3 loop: CASTSGTSYDNEQFF. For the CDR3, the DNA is TGTGCCAGCACTAGCGGGACCTCCTATGACAATGAGCAGTTCTTC.

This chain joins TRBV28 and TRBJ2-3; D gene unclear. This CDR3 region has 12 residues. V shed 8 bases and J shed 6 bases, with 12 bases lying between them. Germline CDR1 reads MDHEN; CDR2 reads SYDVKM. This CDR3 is CASRVGADTQYF. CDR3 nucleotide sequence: TGTGCCAGCCGCGTTGGTGCTGATACGCAGTATTTT.

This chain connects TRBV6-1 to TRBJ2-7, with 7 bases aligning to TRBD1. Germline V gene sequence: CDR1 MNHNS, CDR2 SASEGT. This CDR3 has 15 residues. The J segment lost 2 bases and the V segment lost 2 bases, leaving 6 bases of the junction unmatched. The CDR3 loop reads CASSESTGFPYEQYF. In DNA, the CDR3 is TGTGCCAGCAGTGAATCGACAGGGTTCCCCTACGAGCAGTACTTC.

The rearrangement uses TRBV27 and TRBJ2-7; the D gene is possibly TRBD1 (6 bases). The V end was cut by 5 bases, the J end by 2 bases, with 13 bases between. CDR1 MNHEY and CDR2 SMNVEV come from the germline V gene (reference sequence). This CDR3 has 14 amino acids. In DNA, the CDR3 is TGTGCCAGCAGTCCTGGACAGACCCCCTACGAGCAGTACTTC. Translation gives CASSPGQTPYEQYF.

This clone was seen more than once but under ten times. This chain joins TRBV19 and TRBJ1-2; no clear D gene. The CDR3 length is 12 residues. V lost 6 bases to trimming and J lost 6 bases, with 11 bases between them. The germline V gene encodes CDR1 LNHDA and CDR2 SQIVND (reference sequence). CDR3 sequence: CASSIGGNGYTF. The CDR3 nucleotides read TGTGCCAGTAGCATCGGAGGGAATGGCTACACCTTC.

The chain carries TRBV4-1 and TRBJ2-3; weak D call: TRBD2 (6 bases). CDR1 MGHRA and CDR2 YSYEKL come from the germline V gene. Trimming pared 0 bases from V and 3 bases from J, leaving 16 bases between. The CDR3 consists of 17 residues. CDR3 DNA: TGCGCCAGCAGCCAAGATTCTCTAGCGTCAAATACAGATACGCAGTATTTT. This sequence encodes CASSQDSLASNTDTQYF.

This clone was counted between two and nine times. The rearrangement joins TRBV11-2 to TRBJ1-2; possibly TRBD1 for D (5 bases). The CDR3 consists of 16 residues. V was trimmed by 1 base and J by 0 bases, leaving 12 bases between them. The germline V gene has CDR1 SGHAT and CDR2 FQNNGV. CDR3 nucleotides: TGTGCCAGCAGCTTAGTTCAGGGTACAGCTAACTATGGCTACACCTTC. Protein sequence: CASSLVQGTANYGYTF. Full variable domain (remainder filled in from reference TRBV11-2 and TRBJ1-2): EAGVAQSPRYKIIEKRQSVAFWCNPISGHATLYWYQQILGQGPKLLIQFQNNGVVDDSQLPKDRFSAERLKGVDSTLKIQPAKLEDSAVYLCASSLVQGTANYGYTFGSGTRLTVV.